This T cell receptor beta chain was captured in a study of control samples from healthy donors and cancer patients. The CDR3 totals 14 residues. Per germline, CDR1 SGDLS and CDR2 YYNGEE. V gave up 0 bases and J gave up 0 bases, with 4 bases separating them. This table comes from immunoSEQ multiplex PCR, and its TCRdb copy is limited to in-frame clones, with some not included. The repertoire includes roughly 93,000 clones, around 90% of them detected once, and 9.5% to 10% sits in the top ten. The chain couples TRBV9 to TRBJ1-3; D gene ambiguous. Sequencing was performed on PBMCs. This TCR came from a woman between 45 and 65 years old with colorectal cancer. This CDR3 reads CASSVGSSGNTIYF. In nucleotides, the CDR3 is TGTGCCAGCAGCGTAGGTTCCTCTGGAAACACCATATATTTT. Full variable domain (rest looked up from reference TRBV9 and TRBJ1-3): DSGVTQTPKHLITATGQRVTLRCSPRSGDLSVYWYQQSLDQGLQFLIQYYNGEERAKGNILERFSAQQFPDLHSELNLSSLELGDSALYFCASSVGSSGNTIYFGEGSWLTVV.